This T cell receptor beta chain was retrieved from a study of cytomegalovirus exposure and HLA in healthy donors. This CDR3 comprises 19 residues. Trimming shortened V by 1 base and J by 2 bases, and 21 bases separated the two germline ends. The germline gives CDR1 LNHDA, CDR2 SQIVND (reference sequence). Vbeta (60) and Jbeta (13) primers were used in the PCR. TCRdb's table, derived via immunoSEQ multiplex PCR, lists solely in-frame clones and lacks some. The sample lists about 160,000 clones, 81% occurring once. J is TRBJ1-5 and V is TRBV19; D not resolved. This TCR derives from a man aged 50-59 years in good health and CMV-seropositive. The sample was PBMCs. The DNA for the CDR3 is TGTGCCAGTAGTATAGTTCTAAAGGCCGGGGAAAGCGGCAATCAGCCCCAGCATTTT. It translates to CASSIVLKAGESGNQPQHF. The full variable domain, in which reference TRBV19 and TRBJ1-5 provide the parts outside the CDR3, is DGGITQSPKYLFRKEGQNVTLSCEQNLNHDAMYWYRQDPGQGLRLIYYSQIVNDFQKGDIAEGYSVSREKKESFPLTVTSAQKNPTAFYLCASSIVLKAGESGNQPQHFGDGTRLSIL.